One and the same sample provided the 4 T cell receptor beta chains below, sequenced in a study of shared clonotypes between healthy human individuals (dated by TCRdb to between 2020 and 2021). Library prep was done by the immunoSEQ multiplex PCR assay. The source is immuneACCESS, and TCRdb retained only in-frame sequences with V and J called. Part of the clones is not carried over; for the studies checked, unresolved V genes explain less than half of this, and the remainder is unexplained. This sample gives some 1.1 million clones in total; around 77% of them show up just once. The biggest ten clones account for roughly 0.9% of the sample. Material for sequencing was memory CD4+ T cells from PBMCs. Taken with the paper, the label for cell subset or site translates to: CD45RA-negative fraction. Every receptor here comes from a man younger than 30 in good health. Some clones in this sample may be carry-over from other donors' samples.

The chain joins TRBV5-1 to TRBJ2-7; D perhaps matches TRBD2 (5 bases). Trimming took off 4 bases at V and 4 bases at J, with 6 bases between the two ends. The CDR3 spans 11 residues. Germline V gene lookup returns CDR1 SGHRS and CDR2 YFSETQ. CDR3 loop: CASSGEYEQYF. The CDR3 DNA reads as TGCGCCAGCAGCGGGGAGTACGAGCAGTACTTC. Supplemented by reference TRBV5-1 and TRBJ2-7, the full variable domain reads KAGVTQTPRYLIKTRGQQVTLSCSPISGHRSVSWYQQTPGQGLQFLFEYFSETQRNKGNFPGRFSGRQFSNSRSEMNVSTLELGDSALYLCASSGEYEQYFGPGTRLTVT.

The chain carries TRBV6-5 and TRBJ2-7, with D unresolved. CDR1 and CDR2 from the germline V gene are MNHEY and SVGAGI. V was trimmed by 0 bases and J by 4 bases, leaving 16 bases between them. This CDR3 contains 16 residues. The CDR3 here is CASSYSRVPAKYEQYF. CDR3 DNA: TGTGCCAGCAGTTACTCGAGAGTCCCAGCTAAGTACGAGCAGTACTTC.

CDR3 sequence: CASSSRTSGSYRNEQFF. For the CDR3, the DNA is TGTGCCAGTAGTTCCAGGACTAGCGGGAGTTACCGGAATGAGCAGTTCTTC. The chain has TRBV19 and TRBJ2-1, with TRBD2 identical over 13 bases. The CDR3 has 17 residues. Germline trimming cut 5 bases from V and 7 bases from J; bases unmatched to any gene: 11. CDR1 is LNHDA and CDR2 is SQIVND in the germline V gene (reference sequence).

This clone was counted only a few times. The genes are TRBV28 and TRBJ1-2; D call uncertain. The CDR3 is 13 residues long. Germline CDR1 MDHEN, CDR2 SYDVKM. Trimming took 5 bases from V and 2 from J, leaving 9 bases between them. The CDR3 loop reads CASSTLDNYGYTF. The CDR3 DNA follows: TGTGCCAGCAGTACCCTCGACAACTATGGCTACACCTTC.